The subject of this entry is one TCR beta chain. Antigen specificity is unknown. The sequencing template was cDNA reverse transcribed from extracted RNA. The repertoire was sequenced with immunoSEQ multiplex PCR; TCRdb's copy has only in-frame clones and lacks some. The profile shows about 210,000 clones, 64% of them singletons. The sample originates from a study of CD8+ T cells in alopecia areata. The treatment is: oral pan-JAK inhibitor, 5-10 mg twice daily. From alopecia areata patients, lesional scalp punch biopsies and peripheral blood were collected. General study findings and limits: Higher clonality than in normal scalp was seen in lesional scalp, especially alopecia totalis/universalis. Having one nonresponder leaves uncertain how baseline CD8+ expansion relates to response. There were also resident alphabeta T cells of normal skin sequenced in scalp samples.

The CDR3 is 14 amino acids. Per the germline V gene, CDR1 is SGHRS and CDR2 is YFSETQ. V shed 4 bases and J shed 1 base, with 10 bases lying between them. The sample consisted of CD4+ T cells sorted from blood, taken at week 4, from a patient treated with tofacitinib. The chain links TRBV5-1 to TRBJ2-3; possibly TRBD1 for D (6 bases). The TCR sequence derives from a human donor with alopecia areata. CDR3 in DNA: TGCGCCAGCAGCGTGGGACAAGGCACAGATACGCAGTATTTT. Protein product: CASSVGQGTDTQYF. The full variable domain, with the rest looked up from reference TRBV5-1 and TRBJ2-3, is KAGVTQTPRYLIKTRGQQVTLSCSPISGHRSVSWYQQTPGQGLQFLFEYFSETQRNKGNFPGRFSGRQFSNSRSEMNVSTLELGDSALYLCASSVGQGTDTQYFGPGTRLTVL.